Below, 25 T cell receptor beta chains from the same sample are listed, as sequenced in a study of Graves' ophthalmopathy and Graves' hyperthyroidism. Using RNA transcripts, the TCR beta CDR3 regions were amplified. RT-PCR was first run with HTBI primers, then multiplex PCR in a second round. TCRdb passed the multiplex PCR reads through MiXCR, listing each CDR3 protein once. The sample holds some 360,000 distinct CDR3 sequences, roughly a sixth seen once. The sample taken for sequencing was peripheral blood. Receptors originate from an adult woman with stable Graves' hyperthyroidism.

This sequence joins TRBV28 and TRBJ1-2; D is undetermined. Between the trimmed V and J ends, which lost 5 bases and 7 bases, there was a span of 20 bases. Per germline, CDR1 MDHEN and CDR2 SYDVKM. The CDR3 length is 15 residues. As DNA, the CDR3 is TGTGCCAGCAGTGTATACCCGGACGGCCCCCGTGGCTACACCTTC. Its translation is CASSVYPDGPRGYTF.

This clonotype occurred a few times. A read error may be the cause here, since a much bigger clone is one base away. Written as DNA, the CDR3 is TGTGCCAGCAGTGAAAGACCCGGCGAAGCTTTCTTT. It encodes CASSERPGEAFF. The chain has TRBV6-1 and TRBJ1-1; D unresolved. Germline CDR1 MNHNS, CDR2 SASEGT. V dropped 2 bases and J dropped 8 bases, with 9 bases sitting between them. The CDR3 covers 12 residues.

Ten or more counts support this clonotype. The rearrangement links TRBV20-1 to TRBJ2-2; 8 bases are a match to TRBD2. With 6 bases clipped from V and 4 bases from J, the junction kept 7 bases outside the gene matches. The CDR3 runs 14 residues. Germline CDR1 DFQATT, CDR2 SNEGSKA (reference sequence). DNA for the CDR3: TGCAGTGCAAGTAGCGGGATCGGCACCGGGGAGCTGTTTTTT. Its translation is CSASSGIGTGELFF.

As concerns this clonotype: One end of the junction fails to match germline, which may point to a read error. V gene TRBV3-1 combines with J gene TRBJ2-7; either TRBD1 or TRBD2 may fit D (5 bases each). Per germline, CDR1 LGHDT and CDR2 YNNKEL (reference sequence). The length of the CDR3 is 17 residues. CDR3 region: CASSQDIGASPRDDQYF. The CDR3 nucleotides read TGTGCCAGCAGCCAAGATATCGGGGCGTCGCCTAGGGACGATCAGTACTTC.

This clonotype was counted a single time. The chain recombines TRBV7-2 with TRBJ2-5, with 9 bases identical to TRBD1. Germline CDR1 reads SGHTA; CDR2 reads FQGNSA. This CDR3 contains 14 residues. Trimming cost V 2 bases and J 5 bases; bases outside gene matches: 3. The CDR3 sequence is CASSLWDRDETQYF. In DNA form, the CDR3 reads TGTGCCAGCAGCTTATGGGACAGGGACGAGACCCAGTACTTC.

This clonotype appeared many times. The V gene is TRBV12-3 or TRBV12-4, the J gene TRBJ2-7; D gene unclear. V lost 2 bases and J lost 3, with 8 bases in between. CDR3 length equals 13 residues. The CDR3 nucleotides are TGTGCCAGCAGTTTACTTTCTGGCTACGAGCAGTACTTC. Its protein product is CASSLLSGYEQYF.

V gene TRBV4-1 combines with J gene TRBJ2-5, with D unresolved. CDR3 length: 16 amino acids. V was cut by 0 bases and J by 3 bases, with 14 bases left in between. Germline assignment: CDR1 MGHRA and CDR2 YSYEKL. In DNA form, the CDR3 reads TGCGCCAGCAGCCAAGACCCAAGGGCGCGAAAAGAGACCCAGTACTTC. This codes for CASSQDPRARKETQYF.

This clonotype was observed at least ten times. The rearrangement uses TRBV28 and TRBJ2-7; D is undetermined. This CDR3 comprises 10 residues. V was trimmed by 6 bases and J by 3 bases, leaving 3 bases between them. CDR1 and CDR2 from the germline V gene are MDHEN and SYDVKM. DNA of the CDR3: TGTGCCAGCAGCCGCTACGAGCAGTACTTC. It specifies CASSRYEQYF.

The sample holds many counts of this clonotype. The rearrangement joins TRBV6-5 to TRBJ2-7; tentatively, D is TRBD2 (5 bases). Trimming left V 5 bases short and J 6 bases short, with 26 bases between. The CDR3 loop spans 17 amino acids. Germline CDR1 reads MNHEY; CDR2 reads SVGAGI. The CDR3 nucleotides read TGTGCCAGCAGTCCCCATCGAGGGTGGCTTGATTGGGGCGAGCAGTACTTC. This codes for CASSPHRGWLDWGEQYF.

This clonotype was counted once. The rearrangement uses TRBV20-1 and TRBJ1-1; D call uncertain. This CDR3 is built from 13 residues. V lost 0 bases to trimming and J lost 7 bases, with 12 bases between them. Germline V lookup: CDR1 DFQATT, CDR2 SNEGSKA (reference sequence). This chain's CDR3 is CSARDVFGGEAFF. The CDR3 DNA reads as TGCAGTGCTAGAGACGTGTTCGGCGGTGAAGCTTTCTTT.

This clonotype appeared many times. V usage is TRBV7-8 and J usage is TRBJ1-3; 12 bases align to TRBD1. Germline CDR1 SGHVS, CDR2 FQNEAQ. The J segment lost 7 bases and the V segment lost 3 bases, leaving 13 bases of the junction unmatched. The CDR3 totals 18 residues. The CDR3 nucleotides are TGTGCCAGCAGCTTCGCCGGGACAGGGGGCGCGAAGAGGAACACCATATATTTT. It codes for CASSFAGTGGAKRNTIYF.

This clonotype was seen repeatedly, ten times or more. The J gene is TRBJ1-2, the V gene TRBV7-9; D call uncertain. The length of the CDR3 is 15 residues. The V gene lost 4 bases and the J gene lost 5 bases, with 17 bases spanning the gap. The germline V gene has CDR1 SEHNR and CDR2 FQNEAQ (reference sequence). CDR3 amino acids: CASSSTSGEGYGYTF. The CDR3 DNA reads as TGTGCCAGCAGCTCCACATCTGGAGAGGGTTATGGCTACACCTTC.

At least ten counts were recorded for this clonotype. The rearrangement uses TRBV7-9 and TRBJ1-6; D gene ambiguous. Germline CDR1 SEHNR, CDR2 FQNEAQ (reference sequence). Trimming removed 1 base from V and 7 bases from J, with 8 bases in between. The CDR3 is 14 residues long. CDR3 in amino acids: CASSLDLINSPLHF. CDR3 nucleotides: TGTGCCAGCAGCTTAGATCTGATAAATTCACCCCTCCACTTT.

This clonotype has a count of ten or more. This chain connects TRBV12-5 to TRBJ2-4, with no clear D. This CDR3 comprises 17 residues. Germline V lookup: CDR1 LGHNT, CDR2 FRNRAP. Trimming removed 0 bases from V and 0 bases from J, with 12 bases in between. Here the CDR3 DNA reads TGTGCTAGTGGTTTGGTCGTCTCAAGGATAGCCAAAAACATTCAGTACTTC. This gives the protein CASGLVVSRIAKNIQYF.

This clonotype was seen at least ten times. The DNA for the CDR3 is TGTGCCAGCAGTTTAGGGGGGGCGCATTCGAGGAGAAATGGCTACACCTTC. This sequence encodes CASSLGGAHSRRNGYTF. The chain is built from TRBV27 and TRBJ1-2; possibly TRBD1 for D (6 bases). Trimming took 2 bases from V and 6 from J, leaving 22 bases between them. The CDR3 is 17 residues long. The germline gives CDR1 MNHEY, CDR2 SMNVEV (reference sequence).

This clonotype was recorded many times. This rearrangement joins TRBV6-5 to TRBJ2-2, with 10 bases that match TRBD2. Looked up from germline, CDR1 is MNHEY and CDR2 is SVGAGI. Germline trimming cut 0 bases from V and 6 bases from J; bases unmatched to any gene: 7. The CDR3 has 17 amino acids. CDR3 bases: TGTGCCAGCAGTTACTCGAAGCGGGAGGGCCTCTCCGGGGAGCTGTTTTTT. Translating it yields CASSYSKREGLSGELFF.

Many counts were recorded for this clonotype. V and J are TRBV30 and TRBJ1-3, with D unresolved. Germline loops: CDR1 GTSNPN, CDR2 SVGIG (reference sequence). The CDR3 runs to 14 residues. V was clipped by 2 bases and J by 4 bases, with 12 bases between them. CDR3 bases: TGTGCCTGGAGTCCTACAGCGCCCGGAAACACCATATATTTT. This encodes CAWSPTAPGNTIYF.

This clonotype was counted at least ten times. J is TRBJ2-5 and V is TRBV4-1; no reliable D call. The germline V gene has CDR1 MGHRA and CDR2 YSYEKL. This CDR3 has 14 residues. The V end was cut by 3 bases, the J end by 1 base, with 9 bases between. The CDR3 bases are TGCGCCAGCAGCCATATCGGATTCCAAGAGACCCAGTACTTC. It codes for CASSHIGFQETQYF.

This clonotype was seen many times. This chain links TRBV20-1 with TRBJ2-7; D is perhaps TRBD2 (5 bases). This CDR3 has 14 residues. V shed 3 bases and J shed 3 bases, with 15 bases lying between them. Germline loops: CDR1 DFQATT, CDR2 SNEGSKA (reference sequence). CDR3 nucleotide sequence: TGCAGTGCTAGCAATGCCGGGATAGACTACGAGCAGTACTTC. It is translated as CSASNAGIDYEQYF.

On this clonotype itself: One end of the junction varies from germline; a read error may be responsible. Written as DNA, the CDR3 is TGTGCCAGCAGTTATATACTGAAGTTGTTTTCCGGTGGGGGCCAAGGGACCCAGTACTTC. Amino acid sequence: CASSYILKLFSGGGQGTQYF. V usage is TRBV6-2 or TRBV6-3 and J usage is TRBJ2-5; D might be TRBD1 (6 bases). CDR1 is MNHEY, CDR2 SVGEGT, per germline. The CDR3 sequence is 20 residues long.

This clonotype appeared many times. In DNA form, the CDR3 reads TGTGCCAGCAGCCTAAGGGCAGCCTACGAGCAGTACTTC. It specifies CASSLRAAYEQYF. The chain employs TRBV27 and TRBJ2-7; D is undetermined. Deletions cut 6 bases from V and 2 bases from J, with 11 bases between. The CDR3 is 13 residues long. CDR1 is MNHEY and CDR2 is SMNVEV in the germline V gene (reference sequence).

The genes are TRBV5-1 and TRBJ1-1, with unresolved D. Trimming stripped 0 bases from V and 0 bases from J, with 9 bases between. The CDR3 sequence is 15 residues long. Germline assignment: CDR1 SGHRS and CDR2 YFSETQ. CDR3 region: CASSLGDDMNTEAFF. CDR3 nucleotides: TGCGCCAGCAGCTTGGGGGATGACATGAACACTGAAGCTTTCTTT.

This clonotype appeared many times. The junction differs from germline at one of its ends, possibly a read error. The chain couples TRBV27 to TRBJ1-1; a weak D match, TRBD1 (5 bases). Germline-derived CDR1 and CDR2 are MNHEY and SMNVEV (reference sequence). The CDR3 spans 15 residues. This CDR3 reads CASSLRRAGTTEAFF. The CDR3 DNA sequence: TGTGCCAGCAGCCTCCGCAGGGCAGGGACCACTGAGGCTTTCTTT.

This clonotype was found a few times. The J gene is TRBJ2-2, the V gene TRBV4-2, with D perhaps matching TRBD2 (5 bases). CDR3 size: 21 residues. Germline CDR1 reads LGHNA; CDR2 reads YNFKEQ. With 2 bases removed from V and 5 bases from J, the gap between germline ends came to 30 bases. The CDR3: CASSQSKSDPTSIFVTGELFF. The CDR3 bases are TGTGCCAGCAGCCAAAGTAAGAGCGATCCAACTAGTATTTTCGTAACCGGGGAGCTGTTTTTT.

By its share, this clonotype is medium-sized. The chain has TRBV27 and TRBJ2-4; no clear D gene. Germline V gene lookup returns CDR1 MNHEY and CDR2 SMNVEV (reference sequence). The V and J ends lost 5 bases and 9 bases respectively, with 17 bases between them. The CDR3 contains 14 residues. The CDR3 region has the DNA TGTGCCAGCAGTCAAACCGTATCGAATGGCATTCAGTACTTC. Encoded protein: CASSQTVSNGIQYF.